Below are 21 T cell receptor beta chains sequenced from a single sample in a study of blood T cell repertoires in COVID-19. Repertoires were generated with immunoSEQ multiplex PCR, while TCRdb's copy carries only in-frame clones and drops some. The sample lists under 150,000 clones; about 83% were seen once. Sequenced input: peripheral blood. The receptor source for this set is a man older than 75 with active or convalescent COVID-19.

This chain uses TRBV5-1 with TRBJ2-2; TRBD1 matches 7 bases. Germline CDR1 reads SGHRS; CDR2 reads YFSETQ. The trim removed 3 bases at V and 2 bases at J, leaving 4 bases unmatched. The CDR3 spans 15 residues. CDR3 sequence: CASSWGQLNTGELFF. The CDR3 coding sequence is TGCGCCAGCAGCTGGGGACAGTTAAACACCGGGGAGCTGTTTTTT.

This chain joins TRBV7-6 and TRBJ2-7; the match to TRBD1 covers 8 bases. The CDR3 is made up of 15 amino acids. CDR1 and CDR2 (germline): SGHVS, FNYEAQ. The V segment lost 4 bases and the J segment 4 bases; nucleotides outside the gene matches: 9. The DNA of the CDR3 is TGTGCCAGCAGCTGGGGGCCAGGGGGCAGGTACGAGCAGTACTTC. It is translated as CASSWGPGGRYEQYF.

The rearrangement joins TRBV3-1 (or the pseudogene TRBV3-2) to TRBJ1-1; 11 nucleotides agree with TRBD1. The CDR3 is made up of 15 amino acids. V shed 1 base, J shed 4 bases, and the junction held 2 bases outside the gene matches. Germline CDR1 reads LGHDT; CDR2 reads YNNKEL (reference sequence). This chain's CDR3 is CASSQVGTGGTEAFF. The CDR3 DNA follows: TGTGCCAGCAGCCAAGTAGGGACAGGGGGCACTGAAGCTTTCTTT.

CDR3 residues: CASTPRENYGYTF. The DNA of the CDR3 is TGTGCCAGCACCCCACGGGAGAACTATGGCTACACCTTC. V is TRBV11-2 and J is TRBJ1-2; the D is unclear. The CDR3 is 13 amino acids. The germline V gene encodes CDR1 SGHAT and CDR2 FQNNGV. V shed 7 bases and J shed 2 bases, with 11 bases lying between them.

The sample holds many counts of this clone. V gene TRBV10-3 combines with J gene TRBJ2-2, with 7 bases lining up with TRBD2. The germline CDR1 and CDR2 sequences are ENHRY and SYGVKD. With 11 bases clipped from V and 0 bases from J, the junction kept 3 bases outside the gene matches. The CDR3 runs to 13 residues. CDR3 residues: CAASGANTGELFF. The CDR3 nucleotides are TGTGCCGCTAGCGGCGCGAACACCGGGGAGCTGTTTTTT.

The chain links TRBV4-2 to TRBJ2-7; a possible D gene is TRBD1 (7 bases). The germline V gene encodes CDR1 LGHNA and CDR2 YNFKEQ. This CDR3 is built from 15 residues. The V end was cut by 0 bases, the J end by 3 bases, with 12 bases between. DNA for the CDR3: TGTGCCAGCAGCCAAGATCCCCAGGGGGGCTACGAGCAGTACTTC. Its translation: CASSQDPQGGYEQYF.

The chain joins TRBV19 to TRBJ2-3; perhaps TRBD1 as D (6 bases). The CDR3 runs 14 residues. The ends were cut back, 3 bases at V and 5 bases at J, with 12 bases in the middle. Per germline, CDR1 LNHDA and CDR2 SQIVND (reference sequence). The CDR3 DNA reads as TGTGCCAGTAGTATGGGGACAAGGAAAGATACGCAGTATTTT. This encodes CASSMGTRKDTQYF. The whole variable domain, filled in from reference TRBV19 and TRBJ2-3, reads DGGITQSPKYLFRKEGQNVTLSCEQNLNHDAMYWYRQDPGQGLRLIYYSQIVNDFQKGDIAEGYSVSREKKESFPLTVTSAQKNPTAFYLCASSMGTRKDTQYFGPGTRLTVL.

This chain connects TRBV29-1 to TRBJ1-2; 8 bases are a match to TRBD1. Per germline, CDR1 SQVTM and CDR2 ANQGSEA. The trim removed 4 bases at V and 4 bases at J, leaving 17 bases unmatched. The CDR3 has 17 amino acids. DNA for the CDR3: TGCAGCGTTGGGTTGGGGACAGGCCCGCCTAATCCCTATGGCTACACCTTC. Protein product: CSVGLGTGPPNPYGYTF. The variable domain in full, with the rest retrieved from reference TRBV29-1 and TRBJ1-2, is SAVISQKPSRDICQRGTSLTIQCQVDSQVTMMFWYRQQPGQSLTLIATANQGSEATYESGFVIDKFPISRPNLTFSTLTVSNMSPEDSSIYLCSVGLGTGPPNPYGYTFGSGTRLTVV.

The rearrangement joins TRBV2 to TRBJ2-2; TRBD1 agrees at 8 bases. The CDR3 runs 13 residues. Germline V gives CDR1 SNHLY, CDR2 FYNNEI. V lost 5 bases to trimming and J lost 9 bases; unmatched junction nucleotides: 5. This chain's CDR3 is CASSPDRGRELFF. The CDR3 nucleotides read TGTGCCAGCAGTCCCGACAGGGGCCGGGAGCTGTTTTTT.

The V call is TRBV7-2, the J call TRBJ1-3, with D perhaps matching TRBD1 (5 bases). Per the germline V gene, CDR1 is SGHTA and CDR2 is FQGNSA. Between the trimmed V and J ends, which lost 2 bases and 0 bases, there was a span of 11 bases. This CDR3 comprises 16 residues. This CDR3 is CASSLSAGYSGNTIYF. CDR3 sequence (DNA): TGTGCCAGCAGCTTATCCGCAGGGTACTCTGGAAACACCATATATTTT.

V usage is TRBV25-1 and J usage is TRBJ1-6; D uncertain. The CDR3 extends over 15 amino acids. Germline CDR1 reads MGHDK; CDR2 reads SYGVNS. The germline V and J ends were trimmed by 4 bases and 4 bases, with 11 bases remaining between them. The CDR3 here is CASSGAGLYNSPLHF. The CDR3 region has the DNA TGTGCCAGCAGTGGGGCAGGTCTATATAATTCACCCCTCCACTTT.

The V and J genes are TRBV6-1 and TRBJ1-5; D gene ambiguous. With 3 bases removed from V and 0 bases from J, the gap between germline ends came to 15 bases. Germline values: CDR1 MNHNS, CDR2 SASEGT. The CDR3 loop spans 17 amino acids. The CDR3 spells CASSDHGRLGSNQPQHF. CDR3 sequence (DNA): TGTGCCAGCAGTGATCACGGGAGGTTAGGTAGCAATCAGCCCCAGCATTTT.

This chain connects TRBV7-9 to TRBJ2-1, with D maybe TRBD1 (6 bases). V was pared by 4 bases and J by 6 bases, with 22 bases between. This CDR3 spans 17 amino acids. Germline values: CDR1 SEHNR, CDR2 FQNEAQ (reference sequence). The DNA for the CDR3 is TGTGCCAGCAGCTCCGCACGAGGGGACACGCACTTCAATGAGCAGTTCTTC. Translating it yields CASSSARGDTHFNEQFF. Variable domain in full (rest from reference TRBV7-9 and TRBJ2-1): DTGVSQNPRHKITKRGQNVTFRCDPISEHNRLYWYRQTLGQGPEFLTYFQNEAQLEKSRLLSDRFSAERPKGSFSTLEIQRTEQGDSAMYLCASSSARGDTHFNEQFFGPGTRLTVL.

The J gene is TRBJ2-3, the V gene TRBV5-1; 8 nucleotides align to TRBD2. V was pared by 2 bases and J by 0 bases, with 2 bases of the junction left unmatched. The CDR3 spans 15 residues. CDR1 SGHRS and CDR2 YFSETQ come from the germline V gene. In DNA form, the CDR3 reads TGCGCCAGCAGCTTTAGCGGGGACAGCACAGATACGCAGTATTTT. Its translation is CASSFSGDSTDTQYF.

In this sample, this clone turned up once. The chain links TRBV27 to TRBJ1-2; unclear D gene. V was pared by 4 bases and J by 6 bases, with 18 bases between. Germline CDR1 MNHEY, CDR2 SMNVEV (reference sequence). CDR3 size: 15 residues. CDR3 DNA sequence: TGTGCCAGCAGTTCCCCCGGACTTAATCCCCATGGCTACACCTTC. Residues: CASSSPGLNPHGYTF.

Written as DNA, the CDR3 is TGTGCCAGTAGTACCTCCGGGACAGCGAACACCGGGGAGCTGTTTTTT. Protein product: CASSTSGTANTGELFF. V is TRBV19 and J is TRBJ2-2; 7 bases agree with TRBD1. Germline CDR1 and CDR2: LNHDA and SQIVND (reference sequence). The CDR3 contains 16 residues. Losses at the gene ends were 4 bases for V and 0 bases for J; bases not matched to a gene: 5.

This clone appeared a single time. The chain links TRBV7-9 to TRBJ1-4; D possibly corresponds to TRBD1 (6 bases). Germline-derived CDR1 and CDR2 are SEHNR and FQNEAQ (reference sequence). V lost 7 bases and J lost 7, with 16 bases in between. This CDR3 spans 14 amino acids. The DNA for the CDR3 is TGTGCCAGCACCGGGGGGGCAGGGAGTGAAAAACTGTTTTTT. Encoded protein: CASTGGAGSEKLFF.

V is TRBV4-1 and J is TRBJ1-4, with TRBD1 identical over 12 bases. CDR1 MGHRA and CDR2 YSYEKL come from the germline V gene. V gave up 2 bases and J gave up 3 bases; unmatched junction bases: 4. CDR3 length: 17 amino acids. Here the CDR3 reads CASSQLGQGAANEKLFF. The CDR3 region has the DNA TGCGCCAGCAGCCAACTGGGACAGGGGGCTGCTAATGAAAAACTGTTTTTT.

The chain has TRBV7-2 and TRBJ1-6; TRBD1 might be the D (5 bases). Germline V gene lookup returns CDR1 SGHTA and CDR2 FQGNSA. The CDR3 covers 14 residues. V was shortened by 10 bases and J by 7 bases, with 17 bases between the two germline ends. CDR3 DNA sequence: TGTGCCATTCAATCAAGGGGAGGAAATTCACCCCTCCACTTT. Protein sequence: CAIQSRGGNSPLHF.

The V call is TRBV4-3, the J call TRBJ2-6; no definite D call. Looked up from germline, CDR1 is LGHNA and CDR2 is YSLEER. This CDR3 is 15 amino acids long. The V end was cut by 2 bases, the J end by 0 bases, with 5 bases between. The CDR3: CASSQSLSGANVLTF. CDR3 bases: TGCGCCAGCAGCCAATCTCTCTCTGGGGCCAACGTCCTGACTTTC.

J is TRBJ1-1 and V is TRBV27; D might be TRBD1 (5 bases). This CDR3 has 11 amino acids. Trimming removed 5 bases at V and 12 bases at J, with 13 bases between. Germline V gives CDR1 MNHEY, CDR2 SMNVEV (reference sequence). The CDR3 DNA reads as TGTGCCAGCAGTGGGGGGGGGTTGACTTTCTTT. Translating gives CASSGGGLTFF.